This TCR beta chain was sequenced for a study of T cells after yellow fever vaccination. About the research overall: Each low-cell-number fraction was prepared by means of SMART-Seq v4 Ultra Low Input. Notes on the study in general: Sorted repertoires could include abundant contaminating clonotypes from bulk cells. Booster samples showed a return of most primary-vaccination clones (approximately 95% CD4, approximately 85% CD8).

This clonotype showed up many times. The target antigen is unknown. TCRdb redid the calling of the 5' RACE reads with MiXCR, one entry per CDR3 protein. Of roughly 120,000 distinct CDR3 sequences in the sample, about 7% are singletons; the top ten hold 2.7%. V shed 5 bases, J shed 4 bases, and the junction held 7 bases outside the gene matches. The CDR3 sequence is 14 residues long. CDR1 is MNHEY and CDR2 is SVGEGT in the germline V gene. This TCR was recovered from a man aged 18 to 29 who received the YFV17D yellow fever vaccine. The rearrangement uses TRBV6-2 or TRBV6-3 and TRBJ2-7; TRBD2 aligns across 8 bases. Sequencing was performed on CD4+ T cells sorted from PBMCs, taken roughly 46 days after the first yellow fever vaccination. The CDR3 sequence: CASSASGGPYEQYF. DNA for the CDR3: TGTGCCAGCAGTGCGAGCGGGGGTCCTTACGAGCAGTACTTC.